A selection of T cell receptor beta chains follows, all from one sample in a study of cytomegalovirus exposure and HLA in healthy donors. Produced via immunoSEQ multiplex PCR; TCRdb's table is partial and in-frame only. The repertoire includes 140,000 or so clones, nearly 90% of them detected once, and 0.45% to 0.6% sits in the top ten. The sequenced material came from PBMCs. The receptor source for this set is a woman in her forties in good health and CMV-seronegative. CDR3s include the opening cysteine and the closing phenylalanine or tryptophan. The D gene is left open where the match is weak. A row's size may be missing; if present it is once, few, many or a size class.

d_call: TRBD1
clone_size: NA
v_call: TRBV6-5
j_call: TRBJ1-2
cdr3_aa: CASRDRGGGYTF
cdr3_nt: TGTGCCAGCAGGGACAGGGGAGGCGGCTACACCTTC

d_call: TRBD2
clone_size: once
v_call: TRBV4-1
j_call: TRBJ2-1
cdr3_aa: CASSQDREGEQFF
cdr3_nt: TGCGCCAGCAGCCAAGACAGGGAGGGAGAGCAGTTCTTC

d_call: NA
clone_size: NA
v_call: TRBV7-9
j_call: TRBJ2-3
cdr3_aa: CSSSPRLGQDTQYF
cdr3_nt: TGTTCCAGCAGCCCCCGATTGGGGCAAGATACGCAGTATTTT

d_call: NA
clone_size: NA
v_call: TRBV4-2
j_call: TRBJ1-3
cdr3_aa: CASSTPYGSGNTIYF
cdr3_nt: TGTGCCAGCAGTACGCCTTACGGCTCTGGAAACACCATATATTTT

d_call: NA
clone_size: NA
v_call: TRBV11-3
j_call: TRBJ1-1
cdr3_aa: CASSEGVGTEAFF
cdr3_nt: TGTGCCAGCAGCGAAGGGGTGGGCACTGAAGCTTTCTTT

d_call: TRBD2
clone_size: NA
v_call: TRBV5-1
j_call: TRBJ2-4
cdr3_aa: CASRSGTSGTKNIQYF
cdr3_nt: TGCGCCAGCAGATCCGGGACTAGCGGAACCAAAAACATTCAGTACTTC

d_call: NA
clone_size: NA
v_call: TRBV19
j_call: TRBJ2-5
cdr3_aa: CASSFGRGETQYF
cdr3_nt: TGTGCCAGTAGTTTTGGCCGGGGAGAGACCCAGTACTTC

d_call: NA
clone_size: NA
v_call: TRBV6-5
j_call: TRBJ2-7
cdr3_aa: CASARVGPYEQYF
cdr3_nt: TGTGCCAGCGCCAGGGTGGGTCCCTACGAGCAGTACTTC

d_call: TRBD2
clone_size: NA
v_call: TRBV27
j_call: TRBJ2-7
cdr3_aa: CASSFWEGSYEQYF
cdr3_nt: TGTGCCAGCAGTTTCTGGGAGGGATCCTACGAGCAGTACTTC

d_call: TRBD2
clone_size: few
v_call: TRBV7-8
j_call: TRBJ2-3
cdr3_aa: CASSRQRLAGVRDTQYF
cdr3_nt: TGTGCCAGCAGCCGCCAGAGACTAGCCGGAGTGAGAGATACGCAGTATTTT

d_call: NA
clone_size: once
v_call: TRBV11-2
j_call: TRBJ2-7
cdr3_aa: CASSLGGHSYEQYF
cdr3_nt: TGTGCCAGCAGCCTCGGGGGTCACTCCTACGAGCAGTACTTC

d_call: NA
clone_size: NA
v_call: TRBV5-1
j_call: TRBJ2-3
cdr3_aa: CASSPGDNTDTQYF
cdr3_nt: TGCGCCAGCAGCCCCGGGGACAACACAGATACGCAGTATTTT

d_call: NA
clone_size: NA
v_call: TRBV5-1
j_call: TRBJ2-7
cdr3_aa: CASSLEGHGYEQYF
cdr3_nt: TGCGCCAGCAGCCTGGAGGGACACGGATACGAGCAGTACTTC

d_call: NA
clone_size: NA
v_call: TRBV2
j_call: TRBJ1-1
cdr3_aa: CASSVRGYTEAFF
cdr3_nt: TGTGCCAGCAGTGTAAGGGGTTACACTGAAGCTTTCTTT

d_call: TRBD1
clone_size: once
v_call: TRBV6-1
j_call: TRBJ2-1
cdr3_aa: CASSPLTGGSQFF
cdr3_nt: TGTGCCAGCAGTCCCCTCACAGGGGGCTCGCAGTTCTTC

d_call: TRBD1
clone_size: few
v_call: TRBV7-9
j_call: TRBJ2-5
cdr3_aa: CASSLDRGSLYQETQYF
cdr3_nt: TGTGCCAGCAGCTTGGACAGGGGCTCCTTGTACCAAGAGACCCAGTACTTC

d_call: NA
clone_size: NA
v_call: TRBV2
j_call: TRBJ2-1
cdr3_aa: CASSTSLGTPYNEQFF
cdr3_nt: TGTGCCAGCAGTACTAGCTTGGGTACCCCTTACAATGAGCAGTTCTTC

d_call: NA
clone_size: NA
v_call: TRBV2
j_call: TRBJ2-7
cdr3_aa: CATRGRASEQYF
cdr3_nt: TGTGCCACCCGAGGGCGCGCGAGCGAGCAGTACTTC

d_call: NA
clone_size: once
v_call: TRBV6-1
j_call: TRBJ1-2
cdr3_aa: CASSDPTVYGYTF
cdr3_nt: TGTGCCAGCAGCGACCCAACAGTCTATGGCTACACCTTC

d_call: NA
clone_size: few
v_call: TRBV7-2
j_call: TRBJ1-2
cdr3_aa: CASSLMGSIAGYTF
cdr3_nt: TGTGCCAGCAGCTTAATGGGGAGTATTGCTGGCTACACCTTC

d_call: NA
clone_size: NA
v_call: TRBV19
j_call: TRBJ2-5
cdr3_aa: CASSIDLEGRTQYF
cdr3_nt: TGTGCCAGTAGTATAGATCTTGAGGGAAGGACCCAGTACTTC

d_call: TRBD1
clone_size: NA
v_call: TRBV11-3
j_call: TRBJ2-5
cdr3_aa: CASSWTGPQETQYF
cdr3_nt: TGTGCCAGCAGCTGGACAGGTCCCCAAGAGACCCAGTACTTC

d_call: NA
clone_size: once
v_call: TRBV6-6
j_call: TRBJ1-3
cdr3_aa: CASSYSQIRSGNTIYF
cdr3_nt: TGTGCCAGCAGTTACTCCCAGATCCGCTCTGGAAACACCATATATTTT

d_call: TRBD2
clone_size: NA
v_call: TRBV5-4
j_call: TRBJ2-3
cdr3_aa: CASSWGGLATDTQYF
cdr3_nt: TGTGCCAGCAGCTGGGGGGGACTTGCGACAGATACGCAGTATTTT

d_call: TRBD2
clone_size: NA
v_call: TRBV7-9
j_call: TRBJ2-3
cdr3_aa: CSSSLGTSGVSTDTQYF
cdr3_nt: TGTTCCAGCAGCTTAGGGACTAGCGGGGTGAGCACAGATACGCAGTATTTT

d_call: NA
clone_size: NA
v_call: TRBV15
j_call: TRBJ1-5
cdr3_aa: CATSRDQGDQPQHF
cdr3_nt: TGTGCCACCAGCAGAGATCAGGGCGATCAGCCCCAGCATTTT

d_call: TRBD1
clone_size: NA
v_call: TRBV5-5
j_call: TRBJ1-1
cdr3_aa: CASSIRGVMNTEAFF
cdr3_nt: TGTGCCAGCAGCATCAGGGGGGTGATGAACACTGAAGCTTTCTTT

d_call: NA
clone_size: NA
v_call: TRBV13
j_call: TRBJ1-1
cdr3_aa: CASSLRPGGGGTEAFF
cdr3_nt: TGTGCCAGCAGCTTAAGGCCCGGGGGGGGAGGGACTGAAGCTTTCTTT

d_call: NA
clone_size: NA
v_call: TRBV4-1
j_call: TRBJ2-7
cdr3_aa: CASSQDTGSYEQYF
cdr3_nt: TGCGCCAGCAGCCAAGATACGGGTTCCTACGAGCAGTACTTC

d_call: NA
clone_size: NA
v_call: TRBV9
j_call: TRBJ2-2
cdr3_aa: CASSVDLALNTGELFF
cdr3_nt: TGTGCCAGCAGCGTAGATTTAGCGCTGAACACCGGGGAGCTGTTTTTT

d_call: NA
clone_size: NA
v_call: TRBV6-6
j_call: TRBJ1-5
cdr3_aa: CASKTGGNQPQHF
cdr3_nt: TGTGCCAGCAAAACGGGGGGAAATCAGCCCCAGCATTTT

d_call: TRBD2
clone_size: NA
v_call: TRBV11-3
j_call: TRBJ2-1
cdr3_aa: CASSPSGSYEQFF
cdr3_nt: TGTGCCAGCAGCCCTAGCGGGAGCTATGAGCAGTTCTTC

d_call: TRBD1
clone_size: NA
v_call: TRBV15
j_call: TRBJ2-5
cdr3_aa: CATSRDRGQETQYF
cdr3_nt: TGTGCCACCAGCAGGGACAGGGGGCAGGAGACCCAGTACTTC

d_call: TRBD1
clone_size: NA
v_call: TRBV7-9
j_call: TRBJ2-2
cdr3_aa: CASSWEGTGGVSGELFF
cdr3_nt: TGTGCCAGCAGCTGGGAGGGGACAGGGGGCGTTTCCGGGGAGCTGTTTTTT

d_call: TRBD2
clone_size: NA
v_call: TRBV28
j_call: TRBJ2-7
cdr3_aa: CASSLALAGGEQYF
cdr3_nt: TGTGCCAGCAGTTTAGCACTAGCGGGAGGCGAGCAGTACTTC

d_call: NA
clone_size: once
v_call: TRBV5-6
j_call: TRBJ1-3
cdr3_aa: CASSLERVRAPIYF
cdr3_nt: TGTGCCAGCAGCTTGGAGAGGGTTAGAGCCCCCATATATTTT

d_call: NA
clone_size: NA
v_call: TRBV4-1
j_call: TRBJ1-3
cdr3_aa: CASSHPTREGAGNTIYF
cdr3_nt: TGCGCCAGCAGCCACCCGACCCGCGAGGGGGCTGGAAACACCATATATTTT

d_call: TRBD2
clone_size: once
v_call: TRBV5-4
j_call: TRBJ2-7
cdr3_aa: CASSLAGASGDYEQYF
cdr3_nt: TGTGCCAGCAGCTTGGCCGGGGCTAGCGGGGATTACGAGCAGTACTTC

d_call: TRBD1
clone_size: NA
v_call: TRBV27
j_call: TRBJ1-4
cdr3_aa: CASSLSDRANEKLFF
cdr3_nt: TGTGCCAGCAGTTTATCGGACAGGGCTAATGAAAAACTGTTTTTT

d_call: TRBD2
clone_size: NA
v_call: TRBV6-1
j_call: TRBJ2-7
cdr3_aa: CASSEEARREMYEQYF
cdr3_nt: TGTGCCAGCAGTGAAGAGGCACGGCGGGAGATGTACGAGCAGTACTTC

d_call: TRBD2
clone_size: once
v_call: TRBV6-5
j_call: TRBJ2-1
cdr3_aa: CASSYSASGRDNEQFF
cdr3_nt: TGTGCCAGCAGTTACTCCGCTAGCGGGAGGGACAATGAGCAGTTCTTC

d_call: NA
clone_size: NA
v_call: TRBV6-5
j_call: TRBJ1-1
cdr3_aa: CASSYTSPNTEAFF
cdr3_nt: TGTGCCAGCAGTTACACATCACCGAACACTGAAGCTTTCTTT

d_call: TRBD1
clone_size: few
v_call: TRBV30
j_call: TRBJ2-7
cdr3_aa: CAWSNRGYEQYF
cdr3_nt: TGTGCCTGGAGTAACAGGGGATACGAGCAGTACTTC

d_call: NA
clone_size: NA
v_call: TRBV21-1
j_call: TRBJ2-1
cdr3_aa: CASRPSGREDIQGNEQFF
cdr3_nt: TGTGCCAGCAGACCCTCCGGCAGGGAAGATATTCAGGGCAATGAGCAGTTCTTC

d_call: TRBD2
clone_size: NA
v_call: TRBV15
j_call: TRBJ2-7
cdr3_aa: CATSGGVRNEQYF
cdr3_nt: TGTGCCACCAGCGGGGGGGTTCGCAACGAGCAGTACTTC

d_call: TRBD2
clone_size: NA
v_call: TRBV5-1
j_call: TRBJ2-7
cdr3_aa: CASSLGTSGGEQYF
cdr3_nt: TGCGCCAGCAGCTTGGGGACTAGCGGGGGGGAGCAGTACTTC

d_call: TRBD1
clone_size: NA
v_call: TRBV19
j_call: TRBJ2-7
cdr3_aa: CASSVQGVHEQYF
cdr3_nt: TGTGCCAGTAGTGTGCAGGGGGTCCACGAGCAGTACTTC

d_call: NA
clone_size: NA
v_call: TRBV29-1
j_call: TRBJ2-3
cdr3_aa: CSVGQGGGGDTQYF
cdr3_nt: TGCAGCGTTGGACAGGGAGGTGGGGGGGATACGCAGTATTTT

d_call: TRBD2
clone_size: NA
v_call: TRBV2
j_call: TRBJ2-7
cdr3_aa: CASSPYSGALYEQYF
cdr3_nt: TGTGCCAGCTCCCCGTATAGCGGGGCCTTATACGAGCAGTACTTC

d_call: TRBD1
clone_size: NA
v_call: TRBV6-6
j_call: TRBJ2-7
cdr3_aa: CASSYDRTGRKYF
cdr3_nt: TGTGCCAGCAGTTACGATAGGACAGGGAGGAAGTACTTC

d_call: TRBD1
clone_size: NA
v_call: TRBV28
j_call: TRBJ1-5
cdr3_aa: CASILAGGGQPQHF
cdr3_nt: TGTGCCAGCATTTTAGCAGGGGGAGGTCAGCCCCAGCATTTT

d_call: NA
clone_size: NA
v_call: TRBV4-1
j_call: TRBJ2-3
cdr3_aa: CASSQVGATQYF
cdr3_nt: TGCGCCAGCAGCCAAGTTGGGGCTACGCAGTATTTT

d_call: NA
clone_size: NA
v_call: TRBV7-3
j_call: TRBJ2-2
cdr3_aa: CASSLGYPSVGLNTGELFF
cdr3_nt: TGTGCCAGCAGCTTAGGGTACCCCTCAGTGGGCCTGAACACCGGGGAGCTGTTTTTT

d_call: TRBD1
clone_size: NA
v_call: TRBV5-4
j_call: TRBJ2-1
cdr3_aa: CASSLRDRGTNEQFF
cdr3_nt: TGTGCCAGCAGCTTGAGGGACAGGGGTACCAATGAGCAGTTCTTC

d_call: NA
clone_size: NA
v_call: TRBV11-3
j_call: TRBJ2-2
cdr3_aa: CASSLDQAGAGELFF
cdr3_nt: TGTGCCAGCAGCTTAGATCAGGCAGGGGCCGGGGAGCTGTTTTTT

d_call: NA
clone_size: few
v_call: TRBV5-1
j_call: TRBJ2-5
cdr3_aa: CASSSPESQETQYF
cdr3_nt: TGCGCCAGCAGCTCCCCCGAGTCCCAAGAGACCCAGTACTTC

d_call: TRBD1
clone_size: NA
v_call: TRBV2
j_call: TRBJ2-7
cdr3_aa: CASMGTGGVEQYF
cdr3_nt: TGTGCCAGCATGGGGACAGGGGGGGTCGAGCAGTACTTC

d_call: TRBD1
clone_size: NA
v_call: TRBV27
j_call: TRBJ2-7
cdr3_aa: CASSSPSIGQGIYEQYF
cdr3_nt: TGTGCCAGCAGTTCGCCATCGATTGGACAGGGGATCTACGAGCAGTACTTC

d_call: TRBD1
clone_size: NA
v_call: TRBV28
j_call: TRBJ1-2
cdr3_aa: CASSTQGGGYTF
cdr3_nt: TGTGCCAGCTCCACGCAGGGGGGTGGCTACACCTTC